These T cell receptor beta chains were read from a single sample in a study of cytomegalovirus exposure and HLA in healthy donors. Clones were sequenced by immunoSEQ multiplex PCR, and TCRdb holds only the in-frame ones, with some missing. Seen here are over 150,000 clones, around 75% observed once, and the top ten hold around 3%. Sequencing was performed on PBMCs. These receptors were collected from a male donor in good health and CMV-seronegative. CDR3s include the opening cysteine and the closing phenylalanine or tryptophan. Each record gives: D gene, clone size, J gene, V gene, CDR3 DNA, CDR3 protein. D genes are given only for firm matches. Size is omitted from some rows. Given values are once, few, many or a class for expanded clones.

TRBD1 . TRBJ1-5 TRBV28 TGTGCCAGCTTGAGACAGGGATATCAGCCCCAGCATTTT CASLRQGYQPQHF
. once TRBJ2-7 TRBV6-5 TGTGCCAGCACCTTAGAGAGCGGCACGCCCCACGAGCAGTACTTC CASTLESGTPHEQYF
TRBD2 . TRBJ2-3 TRBV25-1 TGTGCCAGCAGTCGGACTAGCGCTAGCACAGATACGCAGTATTTT CASSRTSASTDTQYF
TRBD1 few TRBJ1-4 TRBV30 TGTGCCTGGAGTACCGGGACAGGGAATGAAAAACTGTTTTTT CAWSTGTGNEKLFF
TRBD1 . TRBJ2-3 TRBV28 TGTGCCAGCAGTTTCGGGACAGGGACAGATACGCAGTATTTT CASSFGTGTDTQYF
. . TRBJ1-5 TRBV6-5 TGTGCCAGCAGCCCTCAGTCAAGCAATCAGCCCCAGCATTTT CASSPQSSNQPQHF
TRBD2 once TRBJ2-3 TRBV4-1 TGCGCCAGCAGCCAAGGGGTAACCTTAGCGGGGGAGAGCACAGATACGCAGTATTTT CASSQGVTLAGESTDTQYF
TRBD1 . TRBJ1-1 TRBV5-1 TGCGCCAGCAGCTCAATAGGGGGCGAGGCTGAAGCTTTCTTT CASSSIGGEAEAFF
. . TRBJ1-5 TRBV18 TGTGCCAGCTCACCTTCCTATAACGATCAGCCCCAGCATTTT CASSPSYNDQPQHF
TRBD1 . TRBJ1-2 TRBV19 TGTGCCAGTAGTATTCCCCCCTCGCGCCGACAGGGCGGTGGCTACACCTTC CASSIPPSRRQGGGYTF
TRBD2 few TRBJ2-1 TRBV6-5 TGTGCCAGCAGTTCTGGACTAGCGGGAGGGCGGGTTGAGCAGTTCTTC CASSSGLAGGRVEQFF
TRBD2 . TRBJ2-6 TRBV12-5 TGTGCTAGTGGTTCGGGGGGAGTTCCTTCTGGGGCCAACGTCCTGACTTTC CASGSGGVPSGANVLTF
TRBD2 . TRBJ2-3 TRBV9 TGTGCCAGCAGCGCAAGTAGCGGGGCGGATACGCAGTATTTT CASSASSGADTQYF
. . TRBJ1-3 TRBV6-6 TGTGCCAGCAGCCGGGGGGAAAGTGGAAACACCATATATTTT CASSRGESGNTIYF
. . TRBJ1-1 TRBV30 TGTGCCTGGAGTGTAGGGGCAGGTCCGAACACTGAAGCTTTCTTT CAWSVGAGPNTEAFF
. . TRBJ1-2 TRBV4-2 TGTGCCAGCAGCCAAATGGGAGACGTCTATGGCTACACCTTC CASSQMGDVYGYTF
TRBD2 . TRBJ2-1 TRBV7-3 TGTGCCAGCAGCTCTACAGCGGGGGGGCGAAATGAGCAGTTCTTC CASSSTAGGRNEQFF
. . TRBJ1-5 TRBV11-2 TGTGCCAGCAGCCAGGAAGGGGCCCTAAGCGCCAATCAGCCCCAGCATTTT CASSQEGALSANQPQHF
TRBD2 few TRBJ2-7 TRBV4-2 TGTGCCAGCAGCCAGGACTCTACTAGCGGGGATGTCACCTACGAGCAGTACTTC CASSQDSTSGDVTYEQYF
. few TRBJ1-2 TRBV6-5 TGTGCCAGCAGTTACGGGAATGGAGGAAACTATGGCTACACCTTC CASSYGNGGNYGYTF
. . TRBJ2-5 TRBV20-1 TGCAGTGCTTACTACCAAGAGACCCAGTACTTC CSAYYQETQYF
TRBD1 once TRBJ1-5 TRBV10-3 TGTGCCGCCGCCGGGACAGGGGGCAATCAGCCCCAGCATTTT CAAAGTGGNQPQHF
. . TRBJ1-2 TRBV6-5 TGTGCCAGCAGTTACCGCGGTCGTCTATTGTATGGCTACACCTTC CASSYRGRLLYGYTF
. few TRBJ2-6 TRBV4-3 TGCGCCAGCAGCCAAGAGGTAACTAGTGGGGCCAACGTCCTGACTTTC CASSQEVTSGANVLTF
. . TRBJ2-3 TRBV6-5 TGTGCCAGCAGTTACTATGAAGGGGCGCATGCAGATACGCAGTATTTT CASSYYEGAHADTQYF
TRBD2 . TRBJ2-1 TRBV14 TGTGCCAGCAGCCAAGATCTTAGGACTAGCCGGTACAATGAGCAGTTCTTC CASSQDLRTSRYNEQFF
TRBD1 once TRBJ2-7 TRBV6-5 TGTGCCAGCAGCCCCGGGACAGGGGCCTTCGAGCAGTACTTC CASSPGTGAFEQYF
. . TRBJ1-5 TRBV27 TGTGCCAGCAGTAGGGGTTCTTATCAGCCCCAGCATTTT CASSRGSYQPQHF
TRBD2 . TRBJ2-1 TRBV11-2 TGTGCCAGCAGCTTATTTGATAGCGGGAGCTCCTACAATGAGCAGTTCTTC CASSLFDSGSSYNEQFF
. few TRBJ1-3 TRBV18 TGTGCCAGCTCGCCTTACAGGCAGGAGAGCTCTGGAAACACCATATATTTT CASSPYRQESSGNTIYF
TRBD1 . TRBJ1-3 TRBV30 TGTGCCTGGAGTTGGACAGGGGGCAATGGAAACACCATATATTTT CAWSWTGGNGNTIYF
TRBD1 . TRBJ1-1 TRBV11-2 TGTGCCAGCAGCCGGACCGTGACAGGGCTCAACCGGCAAGCTTTCTTT CASSRTVTGLNRQAFF
TRBD1 few TRBJ2-5 TRBV6-1 TGTGCCAGCAGTCCCGACAGGGGGGAGACCCAGTACTTC CASSPDRGETQYF
. . TRBJ2-7 TRBV28 TGTGCCAGCAGTTTAGGGCTGACCTACGAGCAGTACTTC CASSLGLTYEQYF
TRBD2 few TRBJ2-1 TRBV7-9 TGTGCCAGCAGACTGCTGGCTAGCGGGAGCGGTAATGAGCAGTTCTTC CASRLLASGSGNEQFF
. . TRBJ2-7 TRBV4-2 TGTGCCAGCAGCCAAAATACAGGAGCCTACGAGCAGTACTTC CASSQNTGAYEQYF
. . TRBJ1-1 TRBV6-6 TGTGCCAGCAGTCCCTTCCGGGGTGCTGAAGCTTTCTTT CASSPFRGAEAFF